Listed here is a single T cell receptor beta chain. This clonotype was seen a handful of times. It has no known antigen specificity. Nothing much larger sits one base from this clone, and base qualities are not available. Ophthalmopathy patients had moderately to severely active disease, Clinical Activity Score of at least 3, NOSPECS grade of at least 4, and duration under 3 months. The study excluded patients with uncontrolled infections, other autoimmune diseases, pregnancy or lactation. Diagnoses relied on clinical symptoms, serum thyroxine and TRAb, thyroid ultrasound and orbital computed tomography. Ficoll-Paque density gradient centrifugation was used to isolate PBMCs from approximately 10 ml of fresh peripheral blood. Trizol reagent was used to extract total RNA, and RNA quality was then checked on an Agilent 2100 Bioanalyzer. The TCR beta CDR3 regions were amplified from the RNA transcripts. A first-round RT-PCR of the TCR CDR3 used the HTBI primer set with the Qiagen OneStep RT-PCR kit. Libraries were constructed in a second round of multiplex PCR, after which size selection and purification were carried out. Paired-end sequencing of the libraries was performed with 100 bp reads on an Illumina HiSeq2000. Regarding the original processing steps: SOAPnuke was used to process the raw data, removing reads that contained adapters or uncalled bases, had a mean Phred below 15, or lacked an exact match to the constant primer or identifier. High-quality paired reads were merged with COPE v1.2.5, and unique nucleotide sequences were defined as clonotypes. MiTCR v1.1 was used to align the clonotypes against IMGT TRBV, TRBD and TRBJ reference segments. The analysis included only V-J combinations with a frequency above 0.0001, which together covered 99% to 99.2% of the repertoires. The TCS score was defined as the ratio of F50 (clonal expansion) to E x V (chaos), calculated using BLOSUM62-based TCRdist between CDR3 peptides within each V-J. Welch's t-statistics and random forest reduced 500 to 650 V-J features to about 13, which were used in a naive Bayes classifier (R e1071). TCRdb trimmed public reads at Q25 via fastp, called clones via MiXCR and kept in-frame beta chains. All rows with the same CDR3 protein become a single entry with the most common DNA and genes. TCRdb, not the authors, supplied the V and J calls. The sample table contains 250,000 to 400,000 distinct CDR3 sequences; only one count was recorded for roughly 15% of them. The top ten clones comprise almost 35% of the sample.

The data were obtained in a study of T cells in Graves' hyperthyroidism and ophthalmopathy (dated 2019 in TCRdb). At the level of the whole study: Peripheral blood was collected at initial diagnosis, before any treatment. To identify TCR V-J signatures that set the groups apart, the researchers used a discovery cohort of about a hundred patients, made up of under 45 with Graves' ophthalmopathy and 55 to 65 with stable Graves' hyperthyroidism. Prospective prediction of ophthalmopathy was tested in an independent validation cohort consisting of under 20 hyperthyroidism patients and some 16 patients who later progressed to ophthalmopathy. The 95 to 100 discovery patients were randomly divided into training and test sets at a 7:3 ratio. In about six Graves' hyperthyroidism patients, the study also compared T-cell repertoires from thyroid tissue with T-cell repertoires from blood. After sampling, hyperthyroidism patients received methimazole starting at 30 mg daily, and ophthalmopathy patients received high-dose intravenous methylprednisolone. The paper describes TCR Vbeta CDR3 sequencing of about 140 peripheral blood samples, made up of 43 ophthalmopathy patients, 70 to 75 hyperthyroidism patients and roughly 17 progressor patients. The paper's findings and limits, for the study overall: During validation, the model predicted progression to ophthalmopathy a median of approximately 7 months ahead of onset, with more than 55% sensitivity and 72% to 80% specificity. Sample size was not statistically predetermined, and blinding of investigators to group allocation was not performed. Most expanded thyroid clonotypes (frequency above 0.001) were also detected in blood, suggesting blood repertoires may reflect thyroid immune responses. In cross-validation, a model built on a 13 V-J signature told ophthalmopathy apart from stable hyperthyroidism with 85% to 90% sensitivity and about 81% specificity, and in testing the same model reached 80%/75%.

Sequences KGHSH (CDR1) and LQKENI (CDR2) are obtained from the germline V gene. Including the terminal cysteine and phenylalanine, the CDR3 comprises 12 residues. This entry keeps only the CDR3 DNA: 36 bases, framed from base 1. Relative to germline, V is 3 bases shorter and J is 7 bases shorter, with 10 bases between their ends. The clonotype comes from a woman in her 40s with Graves' ophthalmopathy. Sequencing was carried out using blood. The chain employs TRBV18 and TRBJ2-7; the D segment cannot be called with confidence. The DNA reads TGTGCCAGCTCACCCCAACAAGAAGAGCAGTACTTC. The resulting protein is CASSPQQEEQYF.